These 16 T cell receptor beta chains came from one sample sequenced in a study of vaccination effects on CD4 cells after COVID-19. Culture lasted about nine days before CD4+ T cell isolation. Participants completed two doses of the BNT162b2 or mRNA-1273 vaccine. These receptors lack a known antigen. Only in-frame clones appear in the TCRdb table, and some are missing; sequencing was by immunoSEQ multiplex PCR. The data show tens of thousands of clones, over 70% seen once. Sequencing was performed on CD4+ T cells from PBMCs cultured without peptide, taken after COVID-19 vaccination. The source of these receptors is a human donor who received a COVID-19 vaccine.

About this clone itself: This same CDR3 is encoded by further DNA sequences in the sample. The chain links TRBV4-1 to TRBJ2-2; 7 bases match TRBD1. V was pared by 2 bases and J by 5 bases, with 5 bases of the junction left unmatched. The length of the CDR3 is 15 residues. CDR1 and CDR2 from the germline V gene are MGHRA and YSYEKL. CDR3 sequence (DNA): TGCGCCAGCAGCCAACGGACAGGCTGGACCGGGGAGCTGTTTTTT. Its translation is CASSQRTGWTGELFF.

V and J are TRBV18 and TRBJ1-3; TRBD1 matches at 7 bases. Per the germline V gene, CDR1 is KGHSH and CDR2 is LQKENI. The V segment lost 2 bases and the J segment 6 bases; nucleotides outside the gene matches: 10. The CDR3 length is 16 residues. CDR3 protein: CASSPSVEGAQNTIYF. DNA of the CDR3: TGTGCCAGCTCACCAAGCGTAGAGGGGGCGCAAAACACCATATATTTT.

The rearrangement uses TRBV28 and TRBJ1-6; the match to TRBD1 covers 11 bases. Germline V gene data show CDR1 as MDHEN and CDR2 as SYDVKM. V dropped 4 bases and J dropped 9; count of bases not matched to a gene: 5. The CDR3 sequence is 15 residues long. CDR3 sequence: CASSYRDRGSSPLHF. The CDR3 bases are TGTGCCAGCAGTTACCGGGACAGGGGGAGTTCACCCCTCCACTTT.

The V call is TRBV18, the J call TRBJ1-6; D gene ambiguous. Per germline, CDR1 KGHSH and CDR2 LQKENI. Trimming removed 2 bases at V and 0 bases at J, with 8 bases between. This CDR3 has 16 amino acids. The CDR3 sequence is CASSPSGSSYNSPLHF. As DNA, the CDR3 is TGTGCCAGCTCACCATCGGGGAGCTCCTATAATTCACCCCTCCACTTT.

This chain uses TRBV5-5 with TRBJ1-4, with D maybe TRBD1 (5 bases). CDR3 size: 14 residues. V lost 6 bases to trimming and J lost 7 bases, with 16 bases between them. Per the germline V gene, CDR1 is SGHKS and CDR2 is YYEKEE (reference sequence). The CDR3 nucleotides are TGTGCCAGCACCCGTCAGGGTTTAGGTGAAAAACTGTTTTTT. Translated, it gives CASTRQGLGEKLFF.

Written as DNA, the CDR3 is TGTGCCAGCTCACCACCTGTTGGGGTCCAAGAGACCCAGTACTTC. This gives the protein CASSPPVGVQETQYF. J is TRBJ2-5 and V is TRBV18; D is unresolved. This CDR3 contains 15 residues. V was clipped by 0 bases and J by 1 base, with 9 bases between them. The V gene's germline CDR1 is KGHSH and CDR2 LQKENI.

The chain carries TRBV14 and TRBJ2-2, with TRBD1 as a possible D gene (5 bases). V shed 1 base and J shed 5 bases, with 11 bases lying between them. The germline CDR1 and CDR2 sequences are SGHDN and FVKESK. The CDR3 loop spans 15 amino acids. The CDR3 nucleotides read TGTGCCAGCAGCCAAGTGTCAGGGAAAACCGGGGAGCTGTTTTTT. This sequence encodes CASSQVSGKTGELFF.

The gene calls are TRBV4-1 and TRBJ1-4, with D maybe TRBD1 (6 bases). The CDR3 contains 16 residues. Trimming cost V 4 bases and J 7 bases, with 19 bases left between them. The germline V gene has CDR1 MGHRA and CDR2 YSYEKL. The CDR3 region has the DNA TGCGCCAGCAGCCTAAGAGGGTCGGCAGGGGTTGAAAAACTGTTTTTT. This translates into CASSLRGSAGVEKLFF.

The CDR3 region is CATSDPQGDSSPESYEQYV. CDR3 sequence (DNA): TGTGCCACCAGTGATCCTCAGGGGGACAGTTCCCCTGAATCCTACGAGCAGTACGTC. The chain joins TRBV24-1 to TRBJ2-7; 7 bases align to TRBD1. This CDR3 is 19 amino acids long. The V segment lost 3 bases and the J segment 1 base; nucleotides outside the gene matches: 17. Germline V gene lookup returns CDR1 KGHDR and CDR2 SFDVKD.

This clone was detected only a few times. The gene calls are TRBV19 and TRBJ1-5; TRBD1 aligns across 7 bases. This CDR3 spans 15 amino acids. Germline-derived CDR1 and CDR2 are LNHDA and SQIVND (reference sequence). The V segment lost 5 bases and the J segment 11 bases; nucleotides outside the gene matches: 15. The CDR3 region is CASSSDRRQGVTQHF. As DNA, the CDR3 is TGTGCCAGTAGTTCCGATCGACGACAGGGAGTGACCCAGCATTTT.

This clone was recorded once. The CDR3 bases are TGTGCCAGCAGATCTTTCCGGGACAGGGACTATGGCTACACCTTC. Protein sequence: CASRSFRDRDYGYTF. The rearrangement joins TRBV28 to TRBJ1-2; 9 bases agree with TRBD1. CDR1 MDHEN and CDR2 SYDVKM come from the germline V gene. This CDR3 has 15 amino acids. The V and J ends lost 6 bases and 3 bases, in that order; junction bases with no gene match: 8.

CDR3 sequence (DNA): TGTGCCAGCAGCTGGACAGCCCTCAGCTCCTACGAGCAGTACGTC. It translates to CASSWTALSSYEQYV. V and J are TRBV6-5 and TRBJ2-7; the D gene is possibly TRBD1 (6 bases). V lost 6 bases, J lost 0 bases, and 15 bases lay in between. The CDR3 has 15 residues. Looked up from germline, CDR1 is MNHEY and CDR2 is SVGAGI.

The V and J genes are TRBV3-1 (or the pseudogene TRBV3-2) and TRBJ1-2; 9 nucleotides line up with TRBD1. The ends lost 4 bases at V and 4 bases at J; junction bases unmatched: 4. Germline V gene lookup returns CDR1 LGHDT and CDR2 YNNKEL (reference sequence). The CDR3 runs 14 residues. The CDR3 reads CASSPGQGGYGYTF. DNA of the CDR3: TGTGCCAGCAGCCCGGGACAGGGAGGCTATGGCTACACCTTC.

This chain connects TRBV7-9 to TRBJ2-7; TRBD1 matches 7 bases. The CDR3 covers 15 residues. V shed 1 base and J 2 bases; nucleotides not matched to a gene: 5. The germline gives CDR1 SEHNR, CDR2 FQNEAQ (reference sequence). DNA for the CDR3: TGTGCCAGCAGCTTAGGAGGGGGCCGGGCCTACGAGCAGTACGTC. Translation: CASSLGGGRAYEQYV.

V is TRBV28 and J is TRBJ1-1; D remains ambiguous. Germline CDR1 MDHEN, CDR2 SYDVKM. CDR3 length: 12 residues. The germline V and J ends were trimmed by 3 bases and 2 bases, with 4 bases remaining between them. The CDR3 DNA reads as TGTGCCAGCAGTTTGGCCAACACTGAAGCTTTCTTT. It encodes CASSLANTEAFF.

V gene TRBV3-1 (or the pseudogene TRBV3-2) combines with J gene TRBJ1-4; 10 positions agree with TRBD1. The V gene's germline CDR1 is LGHDT and CDR2 YNNKEL (reference sequence). This CDR3 has 17 amino acids. V dropped 4 bases and J dropped 4; count of bases not matched to a gene: 9. The CDR3 loop reads CASSLDRGLDVNEKLFF. The DNA of the CDR3 is TGTGCCAGCAGCCTAGACAGGGGGCTTGATGTTAATGAAAAACTGTTTTTT.